The entry below gives a single T cell receptor beta chain sequence along with its context. The antigen remains unidentified. The data stem from a study of OX40 agonist ivuxolimab in advanced cancers. The overall study: Ivuxolimab doses were 0.01, 0.1, 0.3, 1.5, 3 or 10 mg/kg every 2 weeks.

The method was immunoSEQ multiplex PCR; TCRdb's version includes in-frame clones alone and lacks a portion of them. The data show some 32,000 clones, less than 90% seen once. The study, taken as a whole, reports: The study found that CD8+ T cells averaged more expanded clones than CD4+. By week 6 at 0.1 to 3.0 mg/kg, blood CD4+ and CD8+ T cells had expanded clonally. The specificity for antigen of the expanded peripheral T cells was not determined.

The sample here was CD4+ or CD8+ T cells sorted from blood, taken in a trial of the OX40 agonist ivuxolimab. The clonotype comes from an adult with an advanced solid tumor such as melanoma, head and neck, liver or kidney cancer.

CDR3 nucleotides: TGTGCCAGCAGTCAGGGGAAAGGAAACACCATATATTTT. Amino acids: CASSQGKGNTIYF. The V call is TRBV2, the J call TRBJ1-3, with D perhaps TRBD1 (6 bases). V was cut by 5 bases and J by 4 bases, with 9 bases left in between. Germline loops: CDR1 SNHLY, CDR2 FYNNEI. This CDR3 comprises 13 residues. The complete variable domain, with remaining parts taken from reference TRBV2 and TRBJ1-3, reads EPEVTQTPSHQVTQMGQEVILRCVPISNHLYFYWYRQILGQKVEFLVSFYNNEISEKSEIFDDQFSVERPDGSNFTLKIRSTKLEDSAMYFCASSQGKGNTIYFGEGSWLTVV.